Presented here are 16 T cell receptor beta chains from one specimen sequenced in a study of blood T cell repertoires in COVID-19. Clones were read by immunoSEQ multiplex PCR, and TCRdb kept only the in-frame ones, dropping some. The repertoire holds about 51,000 clones, with approximately 90% as singletons. Sequencing was performed on peripheral blood. The receptor set was obtained from a man aged 45-65 years with acute or convalescent COVID-19.

The chain recombines TRBV7-2 with TRBJ1-1; no reliable D call. V was trimmed by 3 bases and J by 1 base, leaving 9 bases between them. CDR1 SGHTA and CDR2 FQGNSA come from the germline V gene. The CDR3 runs 14 residues. CDR3 sequence: CASSLFGWNTEAFF. In DNA, the CDR3 is TGTGCCAGCAGCTTGTTCGGGTGGAACACTGAAGCTTTCTTT.

This chain joins TRBV5-4 and TRBJ1-2, with TRBD1 matching over 9 bases. The germline CDR1 and CDR2 sequences are SGHNT and YYREEE (reference sequence). The junction had 7 bases not matched to a gene; V was cut back by 4 bases and J by 6 bases. The CDR3 has 14 residues. The CDR3 nucleotides read TGTGCCAGCAGCATGACGACAGGGGGGGATGGCTACACCTTC. It is translated as CASSMTTGGDGYTF.

Only one count was recorded for this clone. The CDR3 spells CASSQPGQGPRELFF. CDR3 in DNA: TGCGCCAGCAGCCAACCGGGACAGGGACCTAGGGAACTGTTTTTT. The V call is TRBV5-1, the J call TRBJ1-4; 9 nucleotides line up with TRBD1. The germline V gene has CDR1 SGHRS and CDR2 YFSETQ. This CDR3 is built from 15 residues. With V trimmed by 4 bases and J by 12 bases, 13 bases remained unmatched.

The chain is built from TRBV6-5 and TRBJ1-6, with D perhaps matching TRBD1 (5 bases). Germline CDR1 MNHEY, CDR2 SVGAGI. The CDR3 spans 14 residues. The V end was cut by 4 bases, the J end by 11 bases, with 15 bases between. CDR3 in DNA: TGTGCCAGCAGTTCGGGGATGACGGGGGCACCCCTCCACTTT. Protein: CASSSGMTGAPLHF.

V is TRBV10-3 and J is TRBJ2-5, with 7 bases lining up with TRBD2. There are 16 residues in the CDR3. V was clipped by 0 bases and J by 4 bases; unmatched bases: 8. The germline V gene has CDR1 ENHRY and CDR2 SYGVKD. The CDR3 reads CAISESLADLAETQYF. CDR3 sequence (DNA): TGTGCCATCAGTGAGTCTCTAGCGGACCTGGCAGAGACCCAGTACTTC.

This chain connects TRBV5-6 to TRBJ1-2, with unresolved D. With 2 bases removed from V and 4 bases from J, the gap between germline ends came to 12 bases. This CDR3 comprises 14 residues. Germline V gene sequence: CDR1 SGHDT, CDR2 YYEEEE. CDR3 sequence reads: CASSLSQVLYGYTF. CDR3 coding DNA: TGTGCCAGCAGCTTATCGCAGGTCCTCTATGGCTACACCTTC.

This sequence joins TRBV5-1 and TRBJ1-1; weak D call: TRBD1 (6 bases). Looked up from germline, CDR1 is SGHRS and CDR2 is YFSETQ. The CDR3 spans 15 residues. With 4 bases removed from V and 0 bases from J, the gap between germline ends came to 13 bases. The CDR3 nucleotides read TGCGCCAGCAGCCCAACACAGGGAGTGAACACTGAAGCTTTCTTT. Its protein is CASSPTQGVNTEAFF.

V gene TRBV30 combines with J gene TRBJ2-7; TRBD1 aligns across 9 bases. With 3 bases clipped from V and 4 bases from J, the junction kept 4 bases outside the gene matches. The V gene's germline CDR1 is GTSNPN and CDR2 SVGIG (reference sequence). The CDR3 contains 13 residues. CDR3 sequence reads: CAWRLTGGYEQYF. The DNA for the CDR3 is TGTGCCTGGAGGCTGACAGGGGGATACGAGCAGTACTTC. The full variable domain, in which reference TRBV30 and TRBJ2-7 provide the parts outside the CDR3, is SQTIHQWPATLVQPVGSPLSLECTVEGTSNPNLYWYRQAAGRGLQLLFYSVGIGQISSEVPQNLSASRPQDRQFILSSKKLLLSDSGFYLCAWRLTGGYEQYFGPGTRLTVT.

The V gene is TRBV3-1 (or the pseudogene TRBV3-2), the J gene TRBJ2-7; the match to TRBD1 covers 8 bases. The trim removed 3 bases at V and 6 bases at J, leaving 10 bases unmatched. Germline CDR1 is LGHDT and CDR2 is YNNKEL (reference sequence). The CDR3 runs to 15 residues. The CDR3 is CASSHGGQGTREQYF. In DNA, the CDR3 is TGTGCCAGCAGCCATGGTGGACAGGGTACGCGCGAGCAGTACTTC.

The chain combines TRBV3-1 (or the pseudogene TRBV3-2) with TRBJ1-2; 11 bases agree with TRBD1. The CDR3 sequence is 15 residues long. Germline CDR1 reads LGHDT; CDR2 reads YNNKEL (reference sequence). Trimming took 3 bases from V and 7 from J; bases not matched to a gene: 7. The CDR3 DNA sequence: TGTGCCAGCAGCCACGGAGGACAGGGGGCCGCTGGCTACACCTTC. Amino acid sequence: CASSHGGQGAAGYTF.

The chain combines TRBV11-2 with TRBJ1-6; 12 bases are a match to TRBD1. Germline CDR1 reads SGHAT; CDR2 reads FQNNGV. The length of the CDR3 is 14 residues. Losses at the gene ends were 4 bases for V and 9 bases for J; bases not matched to a gene: 1. The CDR3 coding sequence is TGTGCCAGCAGCTCGGGACAGGGGGCTTCACCCCTCCACTTT. Its protein is CASSSGQGASPLHF.

CDR3 in amino acids: CASSQGLAGGQETQYF. CDR3 nucleotide sequence: TGTGCCAGCAGCCAAGGCCTAGCGGGGGGGCAAGAGACCCAGTACTTC. The chain has TRBV3-1 (or the pseudogene TRBV3-2) and TRBJ2-5, with 12 bases aligning to TRBD2. The CDR3 is 16 amino acids. J gave up 2 bases and V 1 base, and 2 bases lay outside the gene matches. The germline CDR1 and CDR2 sequences are LGHDT and YNNKEL (reference sequence).

The V and J genes are TRBV6-5 and TRBJ1-2; 7 bases line up with TRBD1. The CDR3 has 12 amino acids. V gave up 5 bases and J gave up 5 bases; unmatched junction bases: 2. CDR1 is MNHEY, CDR2 SVGAGI, per germline. The CDR3 reads CASSRQGYGYTF. The CDR3 DNA reads as TGTGCCAGCAGTCGACAGGGTTATGGCTACACCTTC.

V usage is TRBV7-3 and J usage is TRBJ2-2, with 9 positions matching TRBD1. V shed 1 base, J shed 5 bases, and the junction held 5 bases outside the gene matches. The CDR3 runs to 16 residues. Germline assignment: CDR1 SGHTA and CDR2 FQGTGA. The CDR3 sequence: CASSLKGQGGTGELFF. The CDR3 DNA sequence: TGTGCCAGCAGCTTAAAGGGACAGGGAGGAACCGGGGAGCTGTTTTTT.

V gene TRBV4-1 combines with J gene TRBJ1-2, with D possibly matching TRBD1 (6 bases). Trimming left V 0 bases short and J 5 bases short, with 16 bases between. Germline V gene sequence: CDR1 MGHRA, CDR2 YSYEKL. This CDR3 region has 16 residues. CDR3 DNA: TGCGCCAGCAGCCAAGATCCGCGAGGGACACTGTATGGCTACACCTTC. Translated: CASSQDPRGTLYGYTF.

The chain uses TRBV19 and TRBJ2-7, with D perhaps matching TRBD1 (5 bases). The V gene's germline CDR1 is LNHDA and CDR2 SQIVND (reference sequence). With 5 bases removed from V and 3 bases from J, the gap between germline ends came to 8 bases. The CDR3 is made up of 12 amino acids. The CDR3 DNA follows: TGTGCCAGTAGTCCTGGACACTACGAGCAGTACTTC. This codes for CASSPGHYEQYF. Together with reference TRBV19 and TRBJ2-7, the CDR3 gives the full variable domain: DGGITQSPKYLFRKEGQNVTLSCEQNLNHDAMYWYRQDPGQGLRLIYYSQIVNDFQKGDIAEGYSVSREKKESFPLTVTSAQKNPTAFYLCASSPGHYEQYFGPGTRLTVT.